This is a list of T cell receptor beta chains from one sample in a study of blood T cell repertoires in COVID-19. Using immunoSEQ multiplex PCR, the repertoire was profiled, and TCRdb retains in-frame clones only, with some absent. The table lists roughly 200,000 clones, around nine tenths of them singletons. What was sequenced was peripheral blood. These receptor sequences come from a young woman who had recovered from COVID-19. CDR3s include the opening cysteine and the closing phenylalanine or tryptophan. The order of the fields is V gene, CDR3 protein.

TRBV29-1,CSVAQGPKTYGYTF
TRBV2,CASSDGTVSGSEQYF
TRBV2,CASSWTAEGIDEQFF
TRBV9,CASSVAGNTGELFF
TRBV7-3,CASSQDPGGINEQFF
TRBV9,CASSQHPTGVGEKLFF
TRBV5-8,CASSSEGSRNQPQHF
TRBV7-2,CASSLALAPLATQYF
TRBV4-2,CASSQLTAVSGNTIYF
TRBV30,CAWRPGATSGIRNEQFF
TRBV6-5,CASSLGGGMNTEAFF
TRBV7-2,CASSRQVSGYNEQFF
TRBV18,CASSPKGLAGARRETQYF